Listed here are 11 T cell receptor beta chains from one sample, sequenced in a study of blood T cell repertoires in COVID-19. TCRdb keeps only in-frame clones here, not all; method: immunoSEQ multiplex PCR. The sample lists around 150,000 clones, approximately 80% occurring once. Material: PBMCs or T cells enriched from blood (not recorded which). These receptors originate from a woman aged 55 to 70 who had recovered from COVID-19.

The gene calls are TRBV7-9 and TRBJ2-1; 8 nucleotides agree with TRBD2. This CDR3 comprises 12 residues. Germline-derived CDR1 and CDR2 are SEHNR and FQNEAQ (reference sequence). Losses at the gene ends were 6 bases for V and 16 bases for J; bases not matched to a gene: 11. CDR3 protein: CASSHSAGGLFF. The CDR3 coding sequence is TGTGCCAGCAGTCACTCCGCGGGGGGACTTTTCTTC.

This rearrangement joins TRBV10-2 to TRBJ2-3, with TRBD1 matching over 8 bases. This CDR3 comprises 14 residues. Looked up from germline, CDR1 is WSHSY and CDR2 is SAAADI. V lost 5 bases, J lost 1 base, and 2 bases stayed unmatched. The CDR3 DNA sequence: TGCGCCAGCAGTTCGGGACAGGGCACAGATACGCAGTATTTT. Encoded protein: CASSSGQGTDTQYF.

The gene calls are TRBV9 and TRBJ1-3; a possible D gene is TRBD1 (6 bases). This CDR3 spans 15 amino acids. Germline CDR1 reads SGDLS; CDR2 reads YYNGEE. Trimming left V 4 bases short and J 0 bases short, with 11 bases between. CDR3 nucleotide sequence: TGTGCCAGCAGCCCCACAGGGTTCTCTGGAAACACCATATATTTT. Translation gives CASSPTGFSGNTIYF.

This clone was seen more than once but under ten times. This chain connects TRBV27 to TRBJ2-1; 11 nucleotides line up with TRBD2. Germline V gene sequence: CDR1 MNHEY, CDR2 SMNVEV (reference sequence). CDR3 length equals 15 residues. V lost 1 base to trimming and J lost 7 bases; unmatched junction nucleotides: 3. Written as DNA, the CDR3 is TGTGCCAGCAGTTTATTTAGCGGGGGGGTTAATGAGCAGTTCTTC. It specifies CASSLFSGGVNEQFF.

The V call is TRBV5-1, the J call TRBJ1-1; 7 bases match TRBD1. Germline V gene sequence: CDR1 SGHRS, CDR2 YFSETQ. V lost 5 bases to trimming and J lost 0 bases; unmatched junction nucleotides: 4. The CDR3 contains 14 residues. The CDR3 region is CASSSTGMNTEAFF. The CDR3 DNA reads as TGCGCCAGCAGTTCGACAGGGATGAACACTGAAGCTTTCTTT.

Points on this clone: At the DNA level, this CDR3 is encoded by other sequences in the same sample as well. This chain connects TRBV5-1 to TRBJ2-1, with TRBD1 matching over 7 bases. Germline values: CDR1 SGHRS, CDR2 YFSETQ. J gave up 4 bases and V 2 bases, and 3 bases lay outside the gene matches. There are 14 residues in the CDR3. The CDR3 DNA reads TGCGCCAGCAGCTTCAGACAGGGATACAATGAGCAGTTCTTC. Translated, it gives CASSFRQGYNEQFF.

The chain links TRBV10-2 to TRBJ1-5; 7 nucleotides align to TRBD1. The length of the CDR3 is 13 residues. V trimming: 6 bases; J trimming: 3 bases; junction bases outside the gene matches: 2. CDR1 and CDR2 from the germline V gene are WSHSY and SAAADI. The CDR3 loop is CASRTGINQPQHF. Here the CDR3 DNA reads TGCGCCAGCAGGACAGGGATCAATCAGCCCCAGCATTTT.

The V and J genes are TRBV9 and TRBJ2-2, with TRBD2 identical over 12 bases. Per germline, CDR1 SGDLS and CDR2 YYNGEE. The CDR3 spans 18 residues. Trimming took 3 bases from V and 5 from J; bases not matched to a gene: 11. CDR3: CASSDSLAGGRRTGELFF. CDR3 DNA sequence: TGTGCCAGCAGCGATTCCCTAGCGGGGGGGCGGAGGACCGGGGAGCTGTTTTTT. The full variable domain, with the rest looked up from reference TRBV9 and TRBJ2-2, is DSGVTQTPKHLITATGQRVTLRCSPRSGDLSVYWYQQSLDQGLQFLIQYYNGEERAKGNILERFSAQQFPDLHSELNLSSLELGDSALYFCASSDSLAGGRRTGELFFGEGSRLTVL.

In its sample, this clone was seen once. The chain joins TRBV27 to TRBJ1-4; 7 nucleotides line up with TRBD1. Germline trimming cut 6 bases from V and 0 bases from J; bases unmatched to any gene: 1. CDR3 length: 14 amino acids. Germline CDR1 is MNHEY and CDR2 is SMNVEV (reference sequence). The CDR3 DNA follows: TGTGCCAGCAGGCAGGGGGCAACTAATGAAAAACTGTTTTTT. It yields the protein CASRQGATNEKLFF.

This chain uses TRBV7-9 with TRBJ1-6; D possibly corresponds to TRBD1 (6 bases). This CDR3 region has 15 residues. V gave up 3 bases and J gave up 7 bases, with 13 bases separating them. Germline values: CDR1 SEHNR, CDR2 FQNEAQ (reference sequence). The CDR3 reads CASSLTGANNSPLHF. The CDR3 DNA follows: TGTGCCAGCAGCTTGACAGGTGCGAACAATTCACCCCTCCACTTT.

This clone was detected once. This chain connects TRBV19 to TRBJ1-6, with 8 bases aligning to TRBD1. Trimming removed 8 bases from V and 9 bases from J; junction bases left unmatched: 6. Germline CDR1 and CDR2: LNHDA and SQIVND (reference sequence). The CDR3 length is 13 residues. The CDR3: CASQTGGASPLHF. The CDR3 region has the DNA TGTGCCAGTCAAACAGGGGGTGCTTCACCCCTCCACTTT. Looking up the rest from reference TRBV19 and TRBJ1-6 gives the full variable domain: DGGITQSPKYLFRKEGQNVTLSCEQNLNHDAMYWYRQDPGQGLRLIYYSQIVNDFQKGDIAEGYSVSREKKESFPLTVTSAQKNPTAFYLCASQTGGASPLHFGNGTRLTVT.